The following is a TCR beta chain sequence with its context. What it binds is unknown. Assay used: immunoSEQ multiplex PCR; TCRdb lists only in-frame clones, some missing. The table has more than 40,000 clones, approximately 83% seen once. Germline CDR1 and CDR2: MRHNA and SNTAGT. V was shortened by 3 bases and J by 1 base, with 5 bases between the two germline ends. The CDR3 runs 13 residues. These data are taken from a study of STAT5B mutations in CD4+ large granular lymphocyte leukemia. Study-level findings and limits: CD4-sorted patient repertoires seemed more clonal than healthy CD4+ repertoires. Compared with healthy controls (2/35), patient top clones favored TRBV06 (8/27).

The chain is built from TRBV6-4 and TRBJ2-3; a weak D match, TRBD2 (5 bases). The clonotype comes from a human donor in good health. The specimen sequenced was CD4+ T cells from blood buffy coats. CDR3 DNA sequence: TGTGCCAGCAGTGAAGCGGGCACAGATACGCAGTATTTT. Protein: CASSEAGTDTQYF.